These 21 T cell receptor beta chains were sequenced from one sample in a study of T-cell reconstitution after alpha-beta-depleted transplantation in children. Preparing the TCRbeta library involved the use of unique molecular identifiers. TCRdb used MiXCR to reprocess the PCR reads, holding one entry per CDR3 protein. The repertoire holds about 980,000 distinct CDR3 sequences, with about 29% as singletons. The material sequenced was PBMCs, mostly from graft donor cells, taken 360 days after TCRalphabeta/CD19-depleted stem cell transplant. The receptor set was obtained from a boy in the first two years of life who had a stem cell transplant for SCID, so the T cells may come from the graft donor.

This rearrangement joins TRBV20-1 to TRBJ2-1, with D uncertain. The CDR3 loop spans 13 amino acids. Germline lookup yields CDR1 DFQATT and CDR2 SNEGSKA (reference sequence). Trimming stripped 4 bases from V and 8 bases from J, with 15 bases between. The CDR3 coding sequence is TGCAGTGCTAATAAGGGCACTGGCTATGAGCAGTTCTTC. Translating gives CSANKGTGYEQFF.

This clonotype was detected only a few times. The CDR3 loop reads CASSPPAVYEQYF. The CDR3 DNA reads as TGTGCCAGCAGCCCGCCGGCAGTCTACGAGCAGTACTTC. This chain links TRBV5-6 with TRBJ2-7; D is unclear. Trimming took 4 bases from V and 3 from J, leaving 11 bases between them. The CDR3 is made up of 13 amino acids. Germline V gene sequence: CDR1 SGHDT, CDR2 YYEEEE.

This clonotype has a handful of counts. The rearrangement uses TRBV20-1 and TRBJ2-7; D call uncertain. Germline V CDR1 and CDR2: DFQATT, SNEGSKA (reference sequence). There are 11 residues in the CDR3. V shed 4 bases and J shed 6 bases, with 10 bases lying between them. CDR3 sequence (DNA): TGCAGTGCTATTACCGGGTCCGAGCAGTACTTC. This encodes CSAITGSEQYF.

The V and J genes are TRBV29-1 and TRBJ1-1; D possibly corresponds to TRBD1 (6 bases). CDR3 size: 11 residues. Germline V gives CDR1 SQVTM, CDR2 ANQGSEA. Trimming pared 7 bases from V and 9 bases from J, leaving 15 bases between. The CDR3 bases are TGCAGCGCTGAGGGGGGGACTAAAGCTTTCTTT. Protein sequence: CSAEGGTKAFF. Together with reference TRBV29-1 and TRBJ1-1, the CDR3 gives the full variable domain: SAVISQKPSRDICQRGTSLTIQCQVDSQVTMMFWYRQQPGQSLTLIATANQGSEATYESGFVIDKFPISRPNLTFSTLTVSNMSPEDSSIYLCSAEGGTKAFFGQGTRLTVV.

This clonotype occurred many times. V is TRBV28 and J is TRBJ2-5, with D possibly matching TRBD1 (5 bases). CDR3 length equals 15 residues. V lost 4 bases to trimming and J lost 5 bases, with 17 bases between them. CDR1 is MDHEN and CDR2 is SYDVKM in the germline V gene. CDR3 sequence: CASSSLQGISETQYF. The DNA for the CDR3 is TGTGCCAGCAGTTCACTCCAGGGTATCAGTGAGACCCAGTACTTC.

The chain carries TRBV12-3 or TRBV12-4 and TRBJ2-2; 11 bases fit TRBD2. V was pared by 6 bases and J by 10 bases, with 13 bases of the junction left unmatched. The CDR3 totals 16 residues. CDR3 residues: CASSLHALAGALELFF. The CDR3 bases are TGTGCCAGCAGCCTCCATGCACTAGCGGGGGCCCTGGAGCTGTTTTTT.

The V and J genes are TRBV5-1 and TRBJ2-7; 12 bases are shared with TRBD1. Germline V gene lookup returns CDR1 SGHRS and CDR2 YFSETQ. The CDR3 is 14 amino acids. After removal of 6 bases from V and 4 bases from J, the junction contained 5 bases not matched to a gene. CDR3 in DNA: TGCGCCAGCAAACGGGACAGGGGGCCATACGAGCAGTACTTC. Translated: CASKRDRGPYEQYF. Full variable domain (remainder filled in from reference TRBV5-1 and TRBJ2-7): KAGVTQTPRYLIKTRGQQVTLSCSPISGHRSVSWYQQTPGQGLQFLFEYFSETQRNKGNFPGRFSGRQFSNSRSEMNVSTLELGDSALYLCASKRDRGPYEQYFGPGTRLTVT.

The sample holds a few counts of this clonotype. The chain is built from TRBV5-1 and TRBJ1-2, with TRBD1 identical over 11 bases. J gave up 2 bases and V 3 bases, and 3 bases lay outside the gene matches. The CDR3 contains 15 residues. CDR1 and CDR2 from the germline V gene are SGHRS and YFSETQ. The CDR3 reads CASSSGTGGNYGYTF. The CDR3, as DNA: TGCGCCAGCAGCTCCGGGACAGGGGGAAACTATGGCTACACCTTC.

V is TRBV12-3 or TRBV12-4 and J is TRBJ2-1; 7 nucleotides match TRBD2. V lost 5 bases, J lost 9 bases, and 7 bases stayed unmatched. The CDR3 is 13 residues long. The CDR3 nucleotides read TGTGCCAGCAGTCTACGACTAGCAAGTGAGCAGTTCTTC. Its translation is CASSLRLASEQFF.

This clonotype was observed many times. V and J are TRBV28 and TRBJ2-7; TRBD2 is a possible D gene (6 bases). Trimming shortened V by 5 bases and J by 0 bases, and 17 bases separated the two germline ends. The CDR3 is 16 residues long. From germline, CDR1 is MDHEN and CDR2 SYDVKM. DNA of the CDR3: TGTGCCAGCAGTCCGGGGGATTCGAGCGGCTCCTACGAGCAGTACTTC. This translates into CASSPGDSSGSYEQYF.

The rearrangement joins TRBV15 to TRBJ2-2; a weak D match, TRBD1 (6 bases). In germline, CDR1 is LNHNV, CDR2 YYDKDF (reference sequence). CDR3 length equals 14 residues. The V end lost 4 bases, the J end lost 3 bases, and 9 bases lay between the germline ends. The CDR3 reads CATSTGTHTGELFF. The CDR3 DNA sequence: TGTGCCACCAGCACCGGGACACACACCGGGGAGCTGTTTTTT.

This clonotype was seen a handful of times. The chain combines TRBV7-9 with TRBJ2-3, with D tentatively TRBD2 (5 bases). CDR3 length: 15 residues. Per germline, CDR1 SEHNR and CDR2 FQNEAQ (reference sequence). V lost 2 bases and J 2 bases, leaving 11 bases between the germline ends. CDR3 region: CASSLFEGFTDTQYF. The CDR3 DNA reads as TGTGCCAGCAGCTTATTTGAGGGATTCACAGATACGCAGTATTTT.

The rearrangement joins TRBV20-1 to TRBJ1-4; no clear D gene. V dropped 6 bases and J dropped 0 bases, with 17 bases sitting between them. Germline V gene lookup returns CDR1 DFQATT and CDR2 SNEGSKA (reference sequence). There are 16 residues in the CDR3. This chain's CDR3 is CSAMVPGSATNEKLFF. The CDR3 DNA sequence: TGCAGTGCGATGGTCCCCGGGAGCGCAACTAATGAAAAACTGTTTTTT.

There are a few counts of this clonotype. The chain uses TRBV11-1 and TRBJ1-5; 9 bases are shared with TRBD1. The CDR3 loop spans 20 amino acids. V lost 1 base, J lost 1 base, and 14 bases stayed unmatched. Germline-derived CDR1 and CDR2 are SGHAT and FQDESV (reference sequence). CDR3 in DNA: TGTGCCAGCAGCTTAGTAGGGACAGGGCTCCCAAGGGGGAGCAATCAGCCCCAGCATTTT. As protein: CASSLVGTGLPRGSNQPQHF.

This clonotype has just a few counts. This chain uses TRBV4-1 with TRBJ2-7; a possible D gene is TRBD2 (6 bases). V shed 4 bases and J shed 7 bases, with 20 bases lying between them. The CDR3 consists of 15 residues. Germline CDR1 and CDR2: MGHRA and YSYEKL. The CDR3 loop reads CASSPQRRLAREQYF. In DNA, the CDR3 is TGCGCCAGCAGCCCTCAGCGGAGGCTAGCGCGGGAGCAGTACTTC.

This clonotype turned up a few times. The genes are TRBV20-1 and TRBJ2-1, with 11 bases identical to TRBD1. CDR3 size: 16 residues. V trimming: 3 bases; J trimming: 4 bases; junction bases outside the gene matches: 8. CDR1 is DFQATT, CDR2 SNEGSKA, per germline (reference sequence). This CDR3 reads CSASGTGGRVYNEQFF. The CDR3, as DNA: TGCAGTGCTAGCGGGACAGGGGGAAGGGTTTACAATGAGCAGTTCTTC.

This clonotype was observed at least ten times. The V call is TRBV21-1, the J call TRBJ2-5; the table's D call, TRBD1, was not checked against the DNA. TRBV21-1 is listed as a pseudogene. The CDR3 covers 17 residues. The CDR3 loop is CASSKEGGTGSQETQYF. CDR3 nucleotides: TGTGCCAGCAGCAAAGAAGGAGGGACAGGGTCCCAAGAGACCCAGTACTTC.

V is TRBV20-1 and J is TRBJ1-1; maybe TRBD1 (5 bases). The ends were cut back, 3 bases at V and 3 bases at J, with 14 bases in the middle. The CDR3 length is 14 residues. Germline CDR1 reads DFQATT; CDR2 reads SNEGSKA (reference sequence). The CDR3 DNA is TGCAGTGCTAGCCACCTTACGGGGGACACTGAAGCTTTCTTT. It yields the protein CSASHLTGDTEAFF.

This clonotype was counted between two and nine times. The chain couples TRBV24-1 to TRBJ2-7, with D perhaps TRBD1 or TRBD2 (5 bases each). The CDR3 runs 16 residues. CDR1 and CDR2 (germline): KGHDR, SFDVKD. V dropped 6 bases and J dropped 0 bases, with 17 bases sitting between them. The CDR3 here is CATSTRFGGPSYEQYF. The CDR3 DNA sequence: TGTGCCACCAGTACCCGTTTTGGGGGTCCCTCCTACGAGCAGTACTTC.

The V gene is TRBV6-2 or TRBV6-3, the J gene TRBJ2-3; 8 bases are a match to TRBD2. This CDR3 region has 17 residues. Germline CDR1 is MNHEY and CDR2 is SVGEGT. J lost 7 bases, V lost 6 bases, and 18 bases had no gene match. CDR3 DNA: TGTGCCAGCAGGGACTTAGGCGCGGGGGGCACCGCGAATACGCAGTATTTT. Protein sequence: CASRDLGAGGTANTQYF.

This clonotype has just a few counts. J is TRBJ2-3 and V is TRBV7-2, with no clear D. CDR3 length: 12 amino acids. Germline V CDR1 and CDR2: SGHTA, FQGNSA. Trimming removed 6 bases at V and 5 bases at J, with 9 bases between. The CDR3 DNA reads TGTGCCAGCAGTCATATTATAGATACGCAGTATTTT. This translates into CASSHIIDTQYF.